The rows below give T cell receptor beta chains drawn from one sample of a study of PD-L1 blockade in urothelial cancer. Data came from immunoSEQ multiplex PCR; TCRdb stores just in-frame clones and leaves some out. The data show over 100,000 clones, with 65% to 85% seen just once and around 3.2% held by the top ten. The specimen was PBMCs, collected around atezolizumab (anti-PD-L1) treatment. The receptors here all came from a man over 45 with urothelial cancer. Both conserved end residues are trimmed from each CDR3. The D gene is left open where the match is weak.

>TRBJ2-7|TRBD1|TRBV19
ASSMGTGHYEQY
>TRBJ2-1|TRBD2|TRBV7-9
ASSETSGSHNEQF
>TRBJ2-3|.|TRBV10-3
AISSTGQQTDTQY
>TRBJ1-4|TRBD1|TRBV5-1
ASSAQGAGEKLF
>TRBJ1-2|.|TRBV5-8
ASRVQGIGYT
>TRBJ2-7|.|TRBV6-6
ASTGTWYIEQY
>TRBJ2-7|TRBD2|TRBV6-6
ASSYLGEREPYEQY
>TRBJ2-7|.|TRBV30
AWSGGLWTSLEQY
>TRBJ1-2|.|TRBV14
ASSQGRVQGSYGYT
>TRBJ2-3|.|TRBV5-8
ASSFLSTDTQY
>TRBJ2-5|.|TRBV5-1
ASRDTEETQY
>TRBJ1-1|.|TRBV28
ASGSTDLITEAF
>TRBJ1-2|TRBD1|TRBV18
ASSPPGDRGPYGYT
>TRBJ1-1|TRBD1|TRBV30
AWSDDRGTEAF
>TRBJ1-2|TRBD1|TRBV7-9
ASSLGQGRWGYT
>TRBJ1-5|.|TRBV2
ATRDGNSNQPQH
>TRBJ2-3|TRBD1|TRBV2
ASLGDSWTDTQY
>TRBJ1-6|.|TRBV19
ASKGGPQGSPLH
>TRBJ1-2|TRBD1|TRBV5-1
ASSRGQPGQEHGYT
>TRBJ1-3|TRBD1|TRBV5-5
ASSTLPGQADTIY
>TRBJ2-1|TRBD2|TRBV6-5
ASSFSGRARNEQF
>TRBJ1-2|.|TRBV2
ASSGWDKGDYGYT
>TRBJ1-1|.|TRBV29-1
SVAREPNTEAF